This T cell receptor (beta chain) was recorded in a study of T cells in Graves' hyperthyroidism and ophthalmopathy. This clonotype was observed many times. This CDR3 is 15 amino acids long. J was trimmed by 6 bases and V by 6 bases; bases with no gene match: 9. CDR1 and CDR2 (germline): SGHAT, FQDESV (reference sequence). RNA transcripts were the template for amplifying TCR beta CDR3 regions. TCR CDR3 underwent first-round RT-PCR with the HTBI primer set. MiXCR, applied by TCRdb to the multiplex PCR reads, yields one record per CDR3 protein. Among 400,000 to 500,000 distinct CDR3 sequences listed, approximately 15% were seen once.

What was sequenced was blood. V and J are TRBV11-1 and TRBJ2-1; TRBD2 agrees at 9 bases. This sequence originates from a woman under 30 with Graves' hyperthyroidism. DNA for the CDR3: TGTGCCAGCAGGCACGCCGGGACTAGCTCCAATGAGCAGTTCTTC. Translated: CASRHAGTSSNEQFF.